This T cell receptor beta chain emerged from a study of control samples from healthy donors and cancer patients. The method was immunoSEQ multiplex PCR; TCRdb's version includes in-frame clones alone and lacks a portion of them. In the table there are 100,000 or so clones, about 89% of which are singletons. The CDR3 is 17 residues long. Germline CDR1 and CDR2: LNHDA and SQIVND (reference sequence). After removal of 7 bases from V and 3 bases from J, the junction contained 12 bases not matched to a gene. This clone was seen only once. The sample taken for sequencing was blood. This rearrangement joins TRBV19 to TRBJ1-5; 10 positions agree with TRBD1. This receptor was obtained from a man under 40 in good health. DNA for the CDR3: TGTGCCAGTATGTTCCGGGACAGGGGTTCTGACAATCAGCCCCAGCATTTT. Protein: CASMFRDRGSDNQPQHF.